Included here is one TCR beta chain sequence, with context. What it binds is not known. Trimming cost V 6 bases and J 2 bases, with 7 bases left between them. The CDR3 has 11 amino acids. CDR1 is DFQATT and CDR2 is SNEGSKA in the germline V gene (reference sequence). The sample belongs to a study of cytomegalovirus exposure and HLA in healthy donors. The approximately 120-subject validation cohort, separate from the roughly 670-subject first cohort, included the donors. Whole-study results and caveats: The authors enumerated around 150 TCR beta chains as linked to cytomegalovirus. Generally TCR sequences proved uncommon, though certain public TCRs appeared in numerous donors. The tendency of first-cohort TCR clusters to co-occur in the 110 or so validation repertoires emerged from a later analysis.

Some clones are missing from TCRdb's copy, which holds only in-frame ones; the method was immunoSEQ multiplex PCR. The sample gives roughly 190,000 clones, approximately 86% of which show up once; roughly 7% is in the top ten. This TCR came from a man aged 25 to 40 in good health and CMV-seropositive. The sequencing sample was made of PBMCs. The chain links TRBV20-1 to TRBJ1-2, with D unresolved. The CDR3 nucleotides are TGCAGTGCGGATGAAAACTATGGCTACACCTTC. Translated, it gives CSADENYGYTF.